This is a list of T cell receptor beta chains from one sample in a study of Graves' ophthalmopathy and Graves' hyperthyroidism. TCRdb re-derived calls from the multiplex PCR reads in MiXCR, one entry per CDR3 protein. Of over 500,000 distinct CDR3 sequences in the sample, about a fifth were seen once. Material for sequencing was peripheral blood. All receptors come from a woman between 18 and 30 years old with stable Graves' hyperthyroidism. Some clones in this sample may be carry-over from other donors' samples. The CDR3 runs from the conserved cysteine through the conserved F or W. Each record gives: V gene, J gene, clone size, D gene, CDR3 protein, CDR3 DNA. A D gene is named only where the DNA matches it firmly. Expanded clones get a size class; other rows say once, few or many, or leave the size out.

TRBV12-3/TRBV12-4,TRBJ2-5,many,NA,CASSLSWISQETQYF,TGTGCCAGCAGTTTATCTTGGATAAGCCAAGAGACCCAGTACTTC
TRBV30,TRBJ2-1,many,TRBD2,CAWTSGVYNEQFF,TGTGCCTGGACTAGCGGGGTTTACAATGAGCAGTTCTTC
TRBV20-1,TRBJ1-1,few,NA,CSASWSGNTEAFF,TGCAGTGCTAGTTGGTCGGGGAACACTGAAGCTTTCTTT
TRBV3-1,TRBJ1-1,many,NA,CASSQRGGTEAFF,TGTGCCAGCAGCCAGCGGGGAGGCACTGAAGCTTTCTTT
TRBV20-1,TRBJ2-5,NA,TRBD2,CSASVSGRARGETQYF,TGCAGTGCTAGTGTGTCCGGGAGGGCCCGGGGAGAGACCCAGTACTTC
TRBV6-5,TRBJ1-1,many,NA,CASRREGTEAFF,TGTGCCAGTAGACGGGAGGGCACTGAAGCTTTCTTT
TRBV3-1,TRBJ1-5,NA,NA,CASSQDFPAPNQPQHF,TGTGCCAGCAGCCAAGATTTTCCAGCCCCCAATCAGCCCCAGCATTTT
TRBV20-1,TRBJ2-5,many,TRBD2,CSATRLAAAVETQYF,TGCAGTGCTACTAGACTAGCTGCGGCGGTCGAGACCCAGTACTTC
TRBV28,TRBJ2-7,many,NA,CASSSPVKRLTYEQYF,TGTGCCAGCAGTTCCCCAGTCAAACGGCTAACCTACGAGCAGTACTTC
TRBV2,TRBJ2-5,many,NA,CASSEAQRYQETQYF,TGTGCCAGCAGTGAAGCGCAACGCTACCAAGAGACCCAGTACTTC
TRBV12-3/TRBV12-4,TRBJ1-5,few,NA,CASSRQTGQPQHF,TGTGCCAGCAGCAGACAGACGGGTCAGCCCCAGCATTTT
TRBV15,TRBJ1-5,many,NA,CATSSWTLGAGQPQHF,TGTGCCACCAGCTCTTGGACCCTCGGGGCTGGTCAGCCCCAGCATTTT
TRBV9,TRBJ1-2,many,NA,CASSVEGRDYGYTF,TGTGCCAGCAGCGTAGAGGGGCGCGACTATGGCTACACCTTC